A selection of T cell receptor beta chains follows, all from one sample in a study of blood T cell repertoires in COVID-19. Produced via immunoSEQ multiplex PCR; TCRdb's table is partial and in-frame only. In the table there are about 74,000 clones, 88% of which are singletons. The sequenced material came from peripheral blood. These receptors came from an elderly woman with active or convalescent COVID-19. Both conserved end residues are part of each CDR3. The order of the fields is clone size, D gene, V gene, CDR3 protein. D genes are given only for firm matches. Clone size, where shown, is once, few, many, or a class for clones that have expanded.

>-|TRBD2|TRBV5-1
CASSGGLAGAFTDTQYF
>-|-|TRBV6-2/TRBV6-3
CASSYSRIRSPYGYTF
>-|-|TRBV5-1
CASSLAGGFNYGYTF
>-|TRBD2|TRBV28
CASHSGRVYEQYF
>-|-|TRBV6-1
CASSDPGAGGMETQYF
>-|TRBD1|TRBV3-1/TRBV3-2
CASSHTVRGRMNTEAFF
>-|TRBD2|TRBV6-6
CASTHSGRVAGELFF
>-|TRBD2|TRBV7-2
CASSLHSGVRGDTQYF
>-|-|TRBV19
CASEPAGFAEAFF
>-|TRBD1|TRBV27
CASSLSVGGAHGYTF
>-|TRBD2|TRBV19
CASSTPPGLVPAGELFF
>-|-|TRBV10-2
CASSESGVPPYEQYF
>once|-|TRBV19
CASSPREGNQPQHF
>-|-|TRBV2
CAKEGQNYGYTF
>-|TRBD1|TRBV5-8
CASTSDRWMDEQYF
>-|-|TRBV7-3
CASSRFTGELFF
>-|TRBD2|TRBV18
CASSPGLAGGGTGELFF
>-|TRBD1|TRBV6-5
CASSLDRNYGYTF
>-|TRBD1|TRBV12-5
CASGPGTGARMRYGYTF
>few|TRBD1|TRBV6-6
CASTLQAQGGSPLHF
>-|-|TRBV10-3
CAISKKPEEKAFF
>-|TRBD2|TRBV18
CASSPLAGGPWNIQYF
>-|-|TRBV7-9
CASSKGGVEGYTF
>-|TRBD1|TRBV5-4
CASSFWRRGWDTQYF
>-|-|TRBV18
CASSPSSTRHRDTQYF
>once|TRBD2|TRBV7-6
CASSLAREGRAGELFF
>once|-|TRBV5-4
CASLIQGGTEAFF
>-|-|TRBV5-4
CASSLPGVNTEAFF
>-|-|TRBV7-8
CASSLAWNTEAFF
>-|TRBD2|TRBV5-1
CASSPLGLAGAFNEQFF
>few|TRBD1|TRBV29-1
CSVEDGEGAVNYGYTF
>-|-|TRBV14
CASSQDFFTEAFF
>-|TRBD2|TRBV7-3
CASSLKGELAGNGYDEQFF
>-|TRBD1|TRBV6-2/TRBV6-3
CASSNRDRLFSNYGYTF
>-|TRBD2|TRBV19
CASSIAKTSGETQYF
>few|TRBD1|TRBV30
CAWNRGRLKPGNTIYF
>-|-|TRBV5-1
CASSPGTGSWSDTQYF
>few|TRBD1|TRBV6-2/TRBV6-3
CASSWTGGRLDNQPQHF
>few|-|TRBV4-1
CASSQDWVQGRREKLFF
>once|TRBD1|TRBV7-2
CASSWQTGTDTQYF
>-|TRBD1|TRBV24-1
CATSDPGTGGHEQYF
>-|-|TRBV2
CASSAQGGGNEQFF
>-|-|TRBV11-3
CASSQQGYGETQYF
>-|-|TRBV5-5
CASSFRVAGANVLTF
>-|TRBD1|TRBV5-1
CASSIQGGEQYF
>-|-|TRBV7-2
CASSFRRSSYEQYF
>-|-|TRBV2
CASLREASRDQYF
>-|-|TRBV5-8
CASSLIMTVRSQPQHF
>-|-|TRBV7-2
CASSLISGVSGNTIYF
>-|TRBD1|TRBV6-2/TRBV6-3
CASSYEAGQGAKPYEQYF
>once|-|TRBV7-2
CASRLTSGPYNEQFF
>-|-|TRBV19
CASSINRENQPQHF